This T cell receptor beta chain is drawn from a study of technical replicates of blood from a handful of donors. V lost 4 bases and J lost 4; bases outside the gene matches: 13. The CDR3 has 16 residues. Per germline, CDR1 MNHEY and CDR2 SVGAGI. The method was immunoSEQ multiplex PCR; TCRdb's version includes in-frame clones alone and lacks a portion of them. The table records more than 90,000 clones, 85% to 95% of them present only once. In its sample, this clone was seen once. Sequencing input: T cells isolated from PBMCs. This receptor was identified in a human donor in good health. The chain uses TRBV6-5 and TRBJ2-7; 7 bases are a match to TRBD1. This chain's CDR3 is CASSLTGQDATYEQYF. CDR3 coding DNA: TGTGCCAGCAGTTTAACTGGACAGGACGCCACTTACGAGCAGTACTTC.